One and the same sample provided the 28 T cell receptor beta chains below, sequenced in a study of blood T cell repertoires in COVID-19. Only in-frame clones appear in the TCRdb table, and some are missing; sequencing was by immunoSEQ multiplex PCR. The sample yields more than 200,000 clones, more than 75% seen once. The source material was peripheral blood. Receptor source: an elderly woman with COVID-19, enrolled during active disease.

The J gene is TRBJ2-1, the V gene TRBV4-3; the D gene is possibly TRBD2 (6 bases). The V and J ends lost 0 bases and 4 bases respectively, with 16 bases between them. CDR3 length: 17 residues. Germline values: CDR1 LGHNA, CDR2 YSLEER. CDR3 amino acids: CASSQDHPGVLYNEQFF. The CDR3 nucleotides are TGCGCCAGCAGCCAAGATCACCCGGGGGTACTATACAATGAGCAGTTCTTC.

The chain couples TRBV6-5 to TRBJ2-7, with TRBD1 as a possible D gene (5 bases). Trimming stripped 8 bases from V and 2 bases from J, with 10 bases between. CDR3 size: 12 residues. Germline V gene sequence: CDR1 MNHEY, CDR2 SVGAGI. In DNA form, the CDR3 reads TGTGCCAGCTACAGGTCCCCCTACGAGCAGTACTTC. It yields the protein CASYRSPYEQYF.

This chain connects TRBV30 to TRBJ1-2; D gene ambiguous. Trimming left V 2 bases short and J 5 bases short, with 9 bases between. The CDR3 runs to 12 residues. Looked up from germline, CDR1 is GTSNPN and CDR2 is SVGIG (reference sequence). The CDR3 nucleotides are TGTGCCTGGAGTCCGACACTGTATGGCTACACCTTC. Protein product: CAWSPTLYGYTF. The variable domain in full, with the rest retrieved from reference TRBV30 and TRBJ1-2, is SQTIHQWPATLVQPVGSPLSLECTVEGTSNPNLYWYRQAAGRGLQLLFYSVGIGQISSEVPQNLSASRPQDRQFILSSKKLLLSDSGFYLCAWSPTLYGYTFGSGTRLTVV.

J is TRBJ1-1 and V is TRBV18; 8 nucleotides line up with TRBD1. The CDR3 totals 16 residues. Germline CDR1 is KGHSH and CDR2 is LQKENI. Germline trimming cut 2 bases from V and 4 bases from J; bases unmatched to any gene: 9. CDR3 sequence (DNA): TGTGCCAGCTCACCAAATGCGCAGGGGGCAGGCACTGAAGCTTTCTTT. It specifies CASSPNAQGAGTEAFF.

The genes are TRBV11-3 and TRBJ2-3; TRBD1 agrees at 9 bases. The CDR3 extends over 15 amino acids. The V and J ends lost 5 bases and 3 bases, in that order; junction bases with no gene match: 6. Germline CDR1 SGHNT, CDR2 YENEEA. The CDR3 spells CASSPQGAATDTQYF. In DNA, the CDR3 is TGTGCCAGCAGCCCACAGGGGGCAGCAACAGATACGCAGTATTTT.

Here the CDR3 DNA reads TGTGCCAGCAGTTACCGGCAGGGATACGCAACTAATGAAAAACTGTTTTTT. It yields the protein CASSYRQGYATNEKLFF. The chain recombines TRBV6-2 or TRBV6-3 with TRBJ1-4; TRBD1 might be the D (5 bases). The CDR3 has 17 amino acids. In germline, CDR1 is MNHEY, CDR2 SVGEGT. V was pared by 2 bases and J by 0 bases, with 13 bases between.

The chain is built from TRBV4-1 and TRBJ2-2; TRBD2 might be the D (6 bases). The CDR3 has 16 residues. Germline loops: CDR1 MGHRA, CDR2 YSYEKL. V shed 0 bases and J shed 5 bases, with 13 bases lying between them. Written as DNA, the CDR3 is TGCGCCAGCAGCCAAGAGAGTACTAGCTTTACCGGGGAGCTGTTTTTT. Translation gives CASSQESTSFTGELFF.

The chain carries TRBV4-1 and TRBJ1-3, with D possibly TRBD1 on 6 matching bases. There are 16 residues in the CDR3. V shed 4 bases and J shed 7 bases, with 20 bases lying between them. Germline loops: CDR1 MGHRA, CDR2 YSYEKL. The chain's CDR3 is CASSPLKEGGGNTIYF. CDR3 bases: TGCGCCAGCAGCCCCTTAAAGGAAGGGGGAGGGAACACCATATATTTT.

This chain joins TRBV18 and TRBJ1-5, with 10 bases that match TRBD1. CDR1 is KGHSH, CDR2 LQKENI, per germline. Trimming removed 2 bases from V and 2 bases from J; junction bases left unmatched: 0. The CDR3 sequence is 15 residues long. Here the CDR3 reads CASSPGQGGNQPQHF. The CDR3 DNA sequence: TGTGCCAGCTCACCAGGACAGGGGGGCAATCAGCCCCAGCATTTT.

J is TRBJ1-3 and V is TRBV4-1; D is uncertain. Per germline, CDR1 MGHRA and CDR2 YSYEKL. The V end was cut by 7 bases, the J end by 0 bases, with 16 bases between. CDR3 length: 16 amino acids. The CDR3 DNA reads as TGCGCCAGCACCCCTAGGCAGATCTTCTCTGGAAACACCATATATTTT. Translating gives CASTPRQIFSGNTIYF.

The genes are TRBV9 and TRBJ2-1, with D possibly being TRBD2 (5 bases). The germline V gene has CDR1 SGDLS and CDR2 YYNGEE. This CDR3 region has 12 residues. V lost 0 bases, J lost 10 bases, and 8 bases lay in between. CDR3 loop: CASSVGTGEQFF. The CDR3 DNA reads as TGTGCCAGCAGCGTAGGGACGGGAGAGCAGTTCTTC.

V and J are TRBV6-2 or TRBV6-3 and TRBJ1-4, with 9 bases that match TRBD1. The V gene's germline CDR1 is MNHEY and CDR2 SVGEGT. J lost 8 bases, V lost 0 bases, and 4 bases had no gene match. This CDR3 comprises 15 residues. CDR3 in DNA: TGTGCCAGCAGTTACTCGACAGGGGGGAGGGAAAAACTGTTTTTT. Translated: CASSYSTGGREKLFF.

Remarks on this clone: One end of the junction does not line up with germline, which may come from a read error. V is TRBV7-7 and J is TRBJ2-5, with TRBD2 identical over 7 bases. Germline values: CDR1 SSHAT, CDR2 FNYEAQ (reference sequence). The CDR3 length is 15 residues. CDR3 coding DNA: TGTGCTAGCAGCCCCCGGGGAGCGGGACAAGAGACCCAGTACTTC. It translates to CASSPRGAGQETQYF.

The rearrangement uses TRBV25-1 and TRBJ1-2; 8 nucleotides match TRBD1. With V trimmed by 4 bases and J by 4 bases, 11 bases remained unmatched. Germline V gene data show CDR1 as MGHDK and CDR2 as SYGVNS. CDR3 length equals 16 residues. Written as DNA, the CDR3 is TGTGCCAGCAGTGCCCCCGGACAGGGAGGAGGCTATGGCTACACCTTC. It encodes CASSAPGQGGGYGYTF.

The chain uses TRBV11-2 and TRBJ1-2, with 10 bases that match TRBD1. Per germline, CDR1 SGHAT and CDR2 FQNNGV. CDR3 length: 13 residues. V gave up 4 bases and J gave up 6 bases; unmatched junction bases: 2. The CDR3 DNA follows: TGTGCCAGCAGCTGGGACAGGGGAAATGGCTACACCTTC. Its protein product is CASSWDRGNGYTF.

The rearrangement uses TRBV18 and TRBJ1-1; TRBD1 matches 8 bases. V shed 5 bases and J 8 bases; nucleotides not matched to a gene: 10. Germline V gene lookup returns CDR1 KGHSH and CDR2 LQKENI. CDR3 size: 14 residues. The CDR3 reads CASSTGQGVYEAFF. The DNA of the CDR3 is TGTGCCAGCTCAACCGGACAGGGCGTCTACGAAGCTTTCTTT.

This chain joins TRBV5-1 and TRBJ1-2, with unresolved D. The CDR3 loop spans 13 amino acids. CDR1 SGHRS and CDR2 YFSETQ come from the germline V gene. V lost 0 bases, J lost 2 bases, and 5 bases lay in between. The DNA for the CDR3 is TGCGCCAGCAGCTTGGGGGAGAACTATGGCTACACCTTC. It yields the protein CASSLGENYGYTF.

CDR3 region: CASSSGTVSSYNEQFF. CDR3 DNA sequence: TGTGCCAGCAGCTCCGGGACAGTCAGCTCCTACAATGAGCAGTTCTTC. The V and J genes are TRBV5-4 and TRBJ2-1, with TRBD1 matching 7 bases. V was pared by 3 bases and J by 0 bases, with 6 bases of the junction left unmatched. Germline values: CDR1 SGHNT, CDR2 YYREEE (reference sequence). The CDR3 is made up of 16 amino acids.

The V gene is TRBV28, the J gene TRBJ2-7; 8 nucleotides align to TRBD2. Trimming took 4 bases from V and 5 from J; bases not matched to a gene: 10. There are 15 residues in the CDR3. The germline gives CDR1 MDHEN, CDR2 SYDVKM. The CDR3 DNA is TGTGCCAGCAGTTGGACCGGGACTAGGGATAACGAGCAGTACTTC. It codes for CASSWTGTRDNEQYF.

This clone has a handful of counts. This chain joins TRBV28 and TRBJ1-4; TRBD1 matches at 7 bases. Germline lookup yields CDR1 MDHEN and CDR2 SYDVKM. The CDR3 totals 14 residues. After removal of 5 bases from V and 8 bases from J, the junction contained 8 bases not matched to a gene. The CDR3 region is CASSPRGRREKLFF. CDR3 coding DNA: TGTGCCAGCAGTCCTAGGGGGCGCCGGGAAAAACTGTTTTTT.

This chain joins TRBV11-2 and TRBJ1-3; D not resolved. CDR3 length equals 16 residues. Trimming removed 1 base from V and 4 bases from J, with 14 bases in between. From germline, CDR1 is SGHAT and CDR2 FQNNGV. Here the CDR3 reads CASSLVVTESGNTIYF. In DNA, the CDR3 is TGTGCCAGCAGCTTAGTCGTGACGGAGTCGGGAAACACCATATATTTT.

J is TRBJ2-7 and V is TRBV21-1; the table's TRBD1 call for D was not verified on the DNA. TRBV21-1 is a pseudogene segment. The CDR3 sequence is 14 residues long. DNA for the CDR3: TGTGCCAGCAGCAACAGACAGGGAGGTGGCGAGCAGTACTTC. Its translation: CASSNRQGGGEQYF.

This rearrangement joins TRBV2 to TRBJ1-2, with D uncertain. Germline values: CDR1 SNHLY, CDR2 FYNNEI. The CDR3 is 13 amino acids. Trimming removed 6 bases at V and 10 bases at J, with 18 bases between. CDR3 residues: CASRRRIAHDYTF. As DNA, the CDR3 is TGTGCCAGCAGGCGGCGGATAGCCCATGACTACACCTTC.

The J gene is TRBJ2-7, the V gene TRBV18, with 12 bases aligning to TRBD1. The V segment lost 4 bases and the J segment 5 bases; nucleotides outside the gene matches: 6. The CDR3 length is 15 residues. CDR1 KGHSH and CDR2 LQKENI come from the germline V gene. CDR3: CASSLGTGGLDEQYF. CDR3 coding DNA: TGTGCCAGCTCACTTGGGACAGGGGGCTTGGACGAGCAGTACTTC.

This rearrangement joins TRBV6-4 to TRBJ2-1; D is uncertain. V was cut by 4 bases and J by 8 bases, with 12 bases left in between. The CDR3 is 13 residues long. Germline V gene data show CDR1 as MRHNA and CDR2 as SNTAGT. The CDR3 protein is CASSVEPHHEQFF. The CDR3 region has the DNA TGTGCCAGCAGTGTCGAGCCTCACCATGAGCAGTTCTTC.

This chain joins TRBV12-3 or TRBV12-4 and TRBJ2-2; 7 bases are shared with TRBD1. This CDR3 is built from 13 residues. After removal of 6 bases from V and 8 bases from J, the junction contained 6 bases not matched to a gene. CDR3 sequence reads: CASRIPGQGELFF. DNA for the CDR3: TGTGCCAGCAGGATACCGGGACAGGGGGAGCTGTTTTTT.

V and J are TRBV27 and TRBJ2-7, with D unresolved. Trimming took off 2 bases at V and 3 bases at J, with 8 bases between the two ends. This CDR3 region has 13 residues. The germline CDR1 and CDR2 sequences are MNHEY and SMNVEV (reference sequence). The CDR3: CASSLRAYYEQYF. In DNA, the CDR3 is TGTGCCAGCAGTTTAAGAGCGTACTACGAGCAGTACTTC.

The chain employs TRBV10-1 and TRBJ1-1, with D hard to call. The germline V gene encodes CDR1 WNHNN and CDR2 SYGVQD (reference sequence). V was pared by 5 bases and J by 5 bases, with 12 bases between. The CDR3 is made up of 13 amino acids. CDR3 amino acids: CASSPGPKTEAFF. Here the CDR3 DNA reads TGCGCCAGCAGTCCTGGGCCCAAGACTGAAGCTTTCTTT.